This is a list of T cell receptor beta chains from one sample in a study of control samples from healthy donors and cancer patients. Clones were sequenced by immunoSEQ multiplex PCR, and TCRdb holds only the in-frame ones, with some missing. The sample has 230,000 or so clones; just under 95% are singletons. Sequenced material: blood. The receptors derive from a middle-aged man in good health. CDR3s include the opening cysteine and the closing phenylalanine or tryptophan. Rows may omit the clone size; those that give it use once, few, many or a size class.

CASSHTGTLPYEQYF TRBV5-4 NA 15 TRBJ2-7
CASRPGQGNIQYF TRBV10-2 NA 13 TRBJ2-4
CASSLGVEVKDTQYF TRBV5-1 once 15 TRBJ2-3
CASRRDSSYEQYF TRBV11-1 NA 13 TRBJ2-7
CASSLFRTSGGYEQYF TRBV28 NA 16 TRBJ2-7
CASSFGGGYGYTF TRBV28 NA 13 TRBJ1-2
CAISGSGKGDSSYEQYF TRBV10-3 once 17 TRBJ2-7
CASSVRDGGELFF TRBV9 NA 13 TRBJ2-2
CASKGTSHTGELFF TRBV19 NA 14 TRBJ2-2
CASSRPRARRDSPLHF TRBV23-1 NA 16 TRBJ1-6
CASSQTSGVSYNEQFF TRBV7-2 NA 16 TRBJ2-1
CATRGRGNEQFF TRBV24-1 NA 12 TRBJ2-1
CASSQDERGRLTGELFF TRBV3-1/TRBV3-2 NA 17 TRBJ2-2
CATSDPDKPHEQYF TRBV24-1 NA 14 TRBJ2-7
CASSYSFVGGNEQYF TRBV6-5 NA 15 TRBJ2-7
CASRSGETEAFF TRBV18 NA 12 TRBJ1-1
CASSLAIGLETQYF TRBV28 NA 14 TRBJ2-5
CASSQDKRGREKLFF TRBV4-1 once 15 TRBJ1-4
CASSFSPPFWPQHF TRBV6-2/TRBV6-3 NA 14 TRBJ1-5
CASSESYYGYTF TRBV25-1 NA 12 TRBJ1-2
CASSHGTGGVGELFF TRBV3-1/TRBV3-2 NA 15 TRBJ2-2
CASSSGEGDTGELFF TRBV5-1 NA 15 TRBJ2-2
CASSFLDHYSNQPQHF TRBV28 NA 16 TRBJ1-5
CASSVDRGGYGYTF TRBV7-3 NA 14 TRBJ1-2
CASSPGLSGNTIYF TRBV13 few 14 TRBJ1-3
CASSLEAGNTGELFF TRBV5-1 NA 15 TRBJ2-2
CSVVGRGNAEAFF TRBV29-1 NA 13 TRBJ1-1
CASSLVQIETQYF TRBV5-6 NA 13 TRBJ2-5
CASSLEAIGNTIYF TRBV5-1 NA 14 TRBJ1-3
CASELGQGAYNEQFF TRBV2 NA 15 TRBJ2-1
CASSLVLGPYEQYF TRBV11-2 NA 14 TRBJ2-7
CASSYSATGDRTEAFF TRBV6-5 once 16 TRBJ1-1
CASSFWTLNTEAFF TRBV5-8 once 14 TRBJ1-1
CASQIGTISGANVLTF TRBV19 NA 16 TRBJ2-6
CASSLRDLQYNEQFF TRBV3-1/TRBV3-2 NA 15 TRBJ2-1
CASGRSGNQPQHF TRBV2 NA 13 TRBJ1-5
CASSSPLDSTIETQYF TRBV7-2 NA 16 TRBJ2-5
CASSYTQASQELFF TRBV6-5 NA 14 TRBJ2-2
CAISAGNTIYF TRBV10-3 once 11 TRBJ1-3
CASSYSTGNEKLFF TRBV6-6 NA 14 TRBJ1-4
CASSPGTGIEKLFF TRBV19 NA 14 TRBJ1-4
CAIRLPGASGGYTF TRBV10-3 NA 14 TRBJ1-2
CASREQGSGANVLTF TRBV2 NA 15 TRBJ2-6
CASSWGTGAEQPQHF TRBV11-3 once 15 TRBJ1-5
CASSTTGESSYEQYF TRBV6-6 NA 15 TRBJ2-7
CASSDQSNTEAFF TRBV5-1 NA 13 TRBJ1-1
CATSRDGQNTEAFF TRBV15 NA 14 TRBJ1-1
CASSSREGTEAFF TRBV12-3/TRBV12-4 NA 13 TRBJ1-1
CASSTGQGNTEAFF TRBV5-1 NA 14 TRBJ1-1
CASSPLGTSANTGELFF TRBV18 NA 17 TRBJ2-2
CASSGIFMDTIYF TRBV2 NA 13 TRBJ1-3
CASSLGAALSEQYF TRBV7-2 NA 14 TRBJ2-7
CASSRKGVRTNYGYTF TRBV18 NA 16 TRBJ1-2
CASSQDSKASGANEKLFF TRBV3-1/TRBV3-2 NA 18 TRBJ1-4
CASSITSGPLEQYF TRBV19 once 14 TRBJ2-7